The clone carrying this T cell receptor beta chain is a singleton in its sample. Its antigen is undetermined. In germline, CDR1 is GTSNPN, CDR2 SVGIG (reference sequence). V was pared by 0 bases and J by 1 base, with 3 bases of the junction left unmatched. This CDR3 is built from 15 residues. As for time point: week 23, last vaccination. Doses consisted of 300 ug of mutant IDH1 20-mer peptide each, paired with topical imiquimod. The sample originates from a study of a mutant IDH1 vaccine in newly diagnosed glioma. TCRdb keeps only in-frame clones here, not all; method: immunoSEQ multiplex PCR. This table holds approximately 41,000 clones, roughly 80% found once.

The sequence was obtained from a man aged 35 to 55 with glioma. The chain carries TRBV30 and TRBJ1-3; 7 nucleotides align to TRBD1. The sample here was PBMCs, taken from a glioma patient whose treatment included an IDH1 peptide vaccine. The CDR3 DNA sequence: TGTGCCTGGAGTGTAACACAGGGGTCTGGAAACACCATATATTTT. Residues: CAWSVTQGSGNTIYF.